Reported below is one T cell receptor (beta chain). Use of 60 Vbeta and 13 Jbeta primers characterized the PCR. Only in-frame clones appear in the TCRdb table, and some are missing; sequencing was by immunoSEQ multiplex PCR. The sample lists roughly 230,000 clones; around 90% were seen once. The data were obtained in a study of cytomegalovirus exposure and HLA in healthy donors. V shed 5 bases and J shed 4 bases, with 11 bases lying between them. There are 13 residues in the CDR3. Germline V gene sequence: CDR1 SEHNR, CDR2 FQNEAQ (reference sequence). The sample consisted of PBMCs. The receptor was isolated from a girl aged 2 to 9 in good health and CMV-seronegative. The chain is built from TRBV7-9 and TRBJ1-1; D remains unclear. The CDR3 reads CASSVTRGTEAFF. CDR3 nucleotide sequence: TGTGCCAGCAGCGTGACCCGGGGCACTGAAGCTTTCTTT.